The rows below give T cell receptor beta chains drawn from one sample of a study of blood T cells in healthy people across ages. TCRdb fed the 5' RACE reads into MiXCR, producing one record per CDR3 protein. The sample includes around 990,000 distinct CDR3 sequences, around two fifths of them seen just once. The sample was blood. The receptors come from a man aged 18 to 29 in good health. Both conserved end residues are part of each CDR3. The D gene is left open where the match is weak. Rows give clone size only sometimes, using once, few, many, or a class for an expanded clone.

j_call: TRBJ2-1
d_call: TRBD1
clone_size: NA
v_call: TRBV20-1
cdr3_nt: TGCAGTGCTAGAGCTACAGGGGTTTGGTACAATGAGCAGTTCTTC
cdr3_aa: CSARATGVWYNEQFF

j_call: TRBJ2-2
d_call: NA
clone_size: NA
v_call: TRBV6-5
cdr3_nt: TGTGCCAGCAGCCTTCGTGGCACGACTTACACCGGGGAGCTGTTTTTT
cdr3_aa: CASSLRGTTYTGELFF

j_call: TRBJ1-6
d_call: NA
clone_size: NA
v_call: TRBV2
cdr3_nt: TGTGCCAGCAGTGTGACAGACCCCAATAATTCACCCCTCCACTTT
cdr3_aa: CASSVTDPNNSPLHF

j_call: TRBJ1-1
d_call: NA
clone_size: NA
v_call: TRBV13
cdr3_nt: TGTGCCGCAGGCGGACTGCGGGCCGGTGAAGCTTTCTTT
cdr3_aa: CAAGGLRAGEAFF

j_call: TRBJ2-1
d_call: NA
clone_size: NA
v_call: TRBV18
cdr3_nt: TGTGCCAGCTCACCTCCCCTAGAAGAGACCCAGTTCTTC
cdr3_aa: CASSPPLEETQFF

j_call: TRBJ2-1
d_call: TRBD2
clone_size: few
v_call: TRBV10-3
cdr3_nt: TGTGCCATCAGTGAGTCCCAGCGGGGGGACAATGAGCAGTTCTTC
cdr3_aa: CAISESQRGDNEQFF

j_call: TRBJ2-3
d_call: NA
clone_size: NA
v_call: TRBV12-3/TRBV12-4
cdr3_nt: TGTGCCAGCAGTTTAGTGGGTAGCGAGGAGTATTTT
cdr3_aa: CASSLVGSEEYF

j_call: TRBJ2-2
d_call: TRBD2
clone_size: once
v_call: TRBV20-1
cdr3_nt: TGCAGTGCTAGAGACGCGGGCGGGGGACACACCGGGGAGCTGTTTTTT
cdr3_aa: CSARDAGGGHTGELFF

j_call: TRBJ1-2
d_call: TRBD1
clone_size: few
v_call: TRBV25-1
cdr3_nt: TGTGCCAGCAGTGTCTCGGGGACAGGGTATTTCGGCTACACCTTC
cdr3_aa: CASSVSGTGYFGYTF

j_call: TRBJ1-2
d_call: NA
clone_size: many
v_call: TRBV7-9
cdr3_nt: TGTGCCAGCAGCCAAGGGACGGCCTATGGCTACACCTTC
cdr3_aa: CASSQGTAYGYTF

j_call: TRBJ2-7
d_call: NA
clone_size: NA
v_call: TRBV6-1
cdr3_nt: TGTGCCAGCACCGGAAGGGGAGATAGCTCCTACGAGCAGTACTTC
cdr3_aa: CASTGRGDSSYEQYF

j_call: TRBJ2-3
d_call: TRBD2
clone_size: NA
v_call: TRBV9
cdr3_nt: TGTGCCAGCAGCGTTGGGACTAGGGGGGGAGATACGCAGTATTTT
cdr3_aa: CASSVGTRGGDTQYF

j_call: TRBJ1-2
d_call: NA
clone_size: NA
v_call: TRBV19
cdr3_nt: TGTGCCAGTGGCCCCAGGGGCAGTAACTATGGCTACACCTTC
cdr3_aa: CASGPRGSNYGYTF

j_call: TRBJ2-5
d_call: NA
clone_size: NA
v_call: TRBV6-2/TRBV6-3
cdr3_nt: TGTGCCAGCAGCTATGACAGGAACCAAGGGACCCAGTACTTC
cdr3_aa: CASSYDRNQGTQYF

j_call: TRBJ1-4
d_call: NA
clone_size: NA
v_call: TRBV5-1
cdr3_nt: TGCGCCAGCAGCTTGTCTGGACAGCGAGATGAAAAACTGTTTTTT
cdr3_aa: CASSLSGQRDEKLFF

j_call: TRBJ2-3
d_call: TRBD2
clone_size: NA
v_call: TRBV10-3
cdr3_nt: TGTGCCATCAAATCTAGCGGGGCCAGCACAGATACGCAGTATTTT
cdr3_aa: CAIKSSGASTDTQYF

j_call: TRBJ1-6
d_call: TRBD1
clone_size: NA
v_call: TRBV20-1
cdr3_nt: TGCAGTGCCCGACACCCGACAGGGACCTATAATTCACCCCTCCACTTT
cdr3_aa: CSARHPTGTYNSPLHF

j_call: TRBJ1-3
d_call: TRBD1
clone_size: NA
v_call: TRBV5-5
cdr3_nt: TGTGCCAGCAGGCCCACAGGGGGTCCTGGAAACACCATATATTTT
cdr3_aa: CASRPTGGPGNTIYF

j_call: TRBJ2-4
d_call: TRBD1
clone_size: NA
v_call: TRBV6-5
cdr3_nt: TGTGCCAGCAGTGCAGGGGGCCCCGGCCAAAACATTCAGTACTTC
cdr3_aa: CASSAGGPGQNIQYF

j_call: TRBJ1-1
d_call: NA
clone_size: NA
v_call: TRBV4-1
cdr3_nt: TGCGCCAGCAGCCAAGGACCAAGGGCGGCAGTGAACACTGAAGCTTTCTTT
cdr3_aa: CASSQGPRAAVNTEAFF

j_call: TRBJ2-7
d_call: NA
clone_size: NA
v_call: TRBV29-1
cdr3_nt: TGCAGCGTTGGACCAGCGATTAACTCCTACGAGCAGTACTTC
cdr3_aa: CSVGPAINSYEQYF

j_call: TRBJ2-3
d_call: NA
clone_size: NA
v_call: TRBV29-1
cdr3_nt: TGCAGCGTAAGACAGAGGCCTCCAGATACGCAGTATTTT
cdr3_aa: CSVRQRPPDTQYF

j_call: TRBJ2-7
d_call: TRBD1
clone_size: few
v_call: TRBV5-5
cdr3_nt: TGTGCCAGCAGCTTGACAGGGGGCTCCCCCTACGAGCAGTACTTC
cdr3_aa: CASSLTGGSPYEQYF

j_call: TRBJ1-2
d_call: NA
clone_size: many
v_call: TRBV6-2/TRBV6-3
cdr3_nt: TGTGCCAGCAGGACTCATCGGACGACTAACTATGGCTACACCTTC
cdr3_aa: CASRTHRTTNYGYTF

j_call: TRBJ1-2
d_call: TRBD1
clone_size: few
v_call: TRBV6-5
cdr3_nt: TGTGCCAGCAGTTCCATGGACAGGGGGCATGGCTACACCTTC
cdr3_aa: CASSSMDRGHGYTF

j_call: TRBJ2-7
d_call: NA
clone_size: once
v_call: TRBV29-1
cdr3_nt: TGCAGCGTCGGTGGGGATGAGCAGTACTTC
cdr3_aa: CSVGGDEQYF

j_call: TRBJ2-3
d_call: TRBD2
clone_size: NA
v_call: TRBV6-5
cdr3_nt: TGTGCCAGCAGTTACTCCCTAGCGGGGGCTGGCCGTGGAGATACGCAGTATTTT
cdr3_aa: CASSYSLAGAGRGDTQYF

j_call: TRBJ1-2
d_call: NA
clone_size: few
v_call: TRBV12-3/TRBV12-4
cdr3_nt: TGTGCCAGCACTCACGTGACAGAACTCTATGGCTACACCTTC
cdr3_aa: CASTHVTELYGYTF

j_call: TRBJ2-5
d_call: NA
clone_size: NA
v_call: TRBV20-1
cdr3_nt: TGCAGTGCTAGTTCTATGGGCGAAGAGACCCAGTACTTC
cdr3_aa: CSASSMGEETQYF

j_call: TRBJ1-2
d_call: NA
clone_size: NA
v_call: TRBV4-1
cdr3_nt: TGCGCCAGCAGACAGCCCGGGGGAAGAGGTGGCTACACCTTC
cdr3_aa: CASRQPGGRGGYTF

j_call: TRBJ1-2
d_call: NA
clone_size: few
v_call: TRBV12-3/TRBV12-4
cdr3_nt: TGTGCCAGCAGCCCTCATAAACAGGGTTTAGATGGCTACACCTTC
cdr3_aa: CASSPHKQGLDGYTF

j_call: TRBJ2-2
d_call: NA
clone_size: NA
v_call: TRBV28
cdr3_nt: TGTGCCAGCAGTCCCCTCGAGGCGGGATACACCGGGGAGCTGTTTTTT
cdr3_aa: CASSPLEAGYTGELFF